Presented here are 18 T cell receptor beta chains from one specimen sequenced in a study of T cells in Graves' hyperthyroidism and ophthalmopathy. From RNA transcripts, TCR beta CDR3 regions were amplified. Researchers ran a first-round RT-PCR on the TCR CDR3 using the HTBI primer set. Via MiXCR, TCRdb re-called the multiplex PCR reads, giving one row per CDR3 protein. The repertoire holds 400,000 or so distinct CDR3 sequences, with roughly 15% as singletons. Source material: blood. The receptors stem from a woman aged 55-69 years with Graves' ophthalmopathy.

The chain links TRBV20-1 to TRBJ2-7, with D perhaps given as TRBD1 or TRBD2 (6 bases each). This CDR3 contains 16 residues. The V gene lost 0 bases and the J gene lost 3 bases, with 18 bases spanning the gap. CDR1 DFQATT and CDR2 SNEGSKA come from the germline V gene (reference sequence). Written as DNA, the CDR3 is TGCAGTGCTAGAGATCCTAGCCCGGGGGCGGGCTACGAGCAGTACTTC. Translating gives CSARDPSPGAGYEQYF.

The DNA for the CDR3 is TGTGCCAGCAGTTTCAGGGGGCGGGACACCGGGGAGCTGTTTTTT. This encodes CASSFRGRDTGELFF. J is TRBJ2-2 and V is TRBV28; 8 bases fit TRBD1. The CDR3 spans 15 residues. V shed 3 bases and J 3 bases; nucleotides not matched to a gene: 3. Germline values: CDR1 MDHEN, CDR2 SYDVKM.

CDR3 nucleotide sequence: TGTGCCAGCAGCCCGAATTCAGGGATCTATGGCTACACCTTC. Encoded protein: CASSPNSGIYGYTF. The rearrangement links TRBV9 to TRBJ1-2, with D possibly matching TRBD1 (5 bases). The CDR3 is 14 residues long. In germline, CDR1 is SGDLS, CDR2 YYNGEE. The ends were cut back, 4 bases at V and 4 bases at J, with 14 bases in the middle.

This clonotype showed up just a few times. The chain couples TRBV7-3 to TRBJ2-2; D not certain. Deletions cut 2 bases from V and 6 bases from J, with 10 bases between. This CDR3 has 14 residues. Per the germline V gene, CDR1 is SGHTA and CDR2 is FQGTGA. CDR3 amino acids: CASSLQSTPGELFF. The CDR3 bases are TGTGCCAGCAGCTTACAGTCAACACCCGGGGAGCTGTTTTTT. Using reference TRBV7-3 and TRBJ2-2 for the parts outside the CDR3, the full variable domain is GAGVSQTPSNKVTEKGKYVELRCDPISGHTALYWYRQSLGQGPEFLIYFQGTGAADDSGLPNDRFFAVRPEGSVSTLKIQRTERGDSAVYLCASSLQSTPGELFFGEGSRLTVL.

The rearrangement joins TRBV19 to TRBJ2-7; D possibly corresponds to TRBD2 (5 bases). The germline gives CDR1 LNHDA, CDR2 SQIVND (reference sequence). V lost 5 bases and J 0 bases, leaving 11 bases between the germline ends. The CDR3 sequence is 14 residues long. This chain's CDR3 is CASSSRLSSYEQYF. The CDR3 nucleotides are TGTGCCAGTAGTTCCCGACTATCCTCCTACGAGCAGTACTTC.

A note on this clonotype: Since a much larger clone is just one base distant, this may be a read error. The chain has TRBV11-2 and TRBJ1-3; D gene ambiguous. CDR3 length equals 15 residues. The V end lost 4 bases, the J end lost 0 bases, and 10 bases lay between the germline ends. Germline CDR1 is SGHAT and CDR2 is FQNNGV. CDR3 amino acids: CASSWAEGSGNTIYF. The CDR3 DNA follows: TGTGCCAGCAGCTGGGCAGAGGGCTCTGGAAACACCATATATTTT.

This clonotype was counted only a few times. The CDR3 reads CASSSESQGSYEKLFF. CDR3 in DNA: TGTGCCAGCAGTTCTGAGTCTCAGGGTAGTTATGAAAAACTGTTTTTT. The chain links TRBV6-1 to TRBJ1-4, with D possibly matching TRBD1 (5 bases). Trimming shortened V by 5 bases and J by 6 bases, and 19 bases separated the two germline ends. The CDR3 has 16 residues. Per germline, CDR1 MNHNS and CDR2 SASEGT.

The chain recombines TRBV6-1 with TRBJ2-5, with D possibly TRBD2 on 5 matching bases. Trimming pared 6 bases from V and 5 bases from J, leaving 10 bases between. CDR1 and CDR2 (germline): MNHNS, SASEGT. This CDR3 spans 12 amino acids. The CDR3 DNA sequence: TGTGCCAGCAGAACTAGGGAGGAGACCCAGTACTTC. The encoded protein is CASRTREETQYF.

This clonotype was detected only a few times. This sequence joins TRBV15 and TRBJ1-5, with D possibly matching TRBD1 (6 bases). The CDR3 is 15 amino acids. The V gene's germline CDR1 is LNHNV and CDR2 YYDKDF (reference sequence). Deletions cut 0 bases from V and 6 bases from J, with 12 bases between. CDR3 region: CATSRDQGPGQPQHF. CDR3 in DNA: TGTGCCACCAGCAGAGATCAGGGGCCAGGTCAGCCCCAGCATTTT.

This clonotype was picked up one time. The chain combines TRBV7-7 with TRBJ2-5; 10 positions agree with TRBD2. The V gene's germline CDR1 is SSHAT and CDR2 FNYEAQ (reference sequence). This CDR3 is 15 amino acids long. After removal of 0 bases from V and 5 bases from J, the junction contained 3 bases not matched to a gene. CDR3: CASSLAASGSETQYF. DNA of the CDR3: TGTGCCAGCAGCTTAGCGGCTAGCGGGAGTGAGACCCAGTACTTC.

This clonotype was seen ten or more times. The V and J genes are TRBV18 and TRBJ2-5; a weak D match, TRBD2 (5 bases). V was shortened by 6 bases and J by 2 bases, with 10 bases between the two germline ends. The CDR3 covers 13 residues. Germline CDR1 is KGHSH and CDR2 is LQKENI. The chain's CDR3 is CASSRGVQETQYF. As DNA, the CDR3 is TGTGCCAGCTCCCGGGGAGTACAAGAGACCCAGTACTTC.

The sample holds a few counts of this clonotype. The CDR3 spells CASSPPLQEEDEQYF. CDR3 coding DNA: TGTGCCAGCTCACCACCACTACAAGAAGAGGACGAGCAGTACTTC. The chain has TRBV18 and TRBJ2-7; no clear D gene. Germline V gene lookup returns CDR1 KGHSH and CDR2 LQKENI. The CDR3 totals 15 residues. The germline V and J ends were trimmed by 0 bases and 5 bases, with 14 bases remaining between them.

J is TRBJ2-1 and V is TRBV29-1; TRBD2 agrees at 9 bases. The CDR3 has 14 amino acids. The V segment lost 4 bases and the J segment 9 bases; nucleotides outside the gene matches: 10. From germline, CDR1 is SQVTM and CDR2 ANQGSEA. CDR3 sequence: CSVGLAERYGEQFF. The DNA of the CDR3 is TGCAGCGTTGGACTAGCGGAGAGGTATGGTGAGCAGTTCTTC.

This clonotype was seen at least ten times. The CDR3 sequence is CSAGTSGQSTDTQYF. The CDR3 DNA is TGCAGTGCTGGGACTAGCGGGCAGAGCACAGATACGCAGTATTTT. The chain uses TRBV20-1 and TRBJ2-3; 12 bases are shared with TRBD2. The CDR3 is made up of 15 amino acids. V lost 5 bases, J lost 0 bases, and 3 bases stayed unmatched. Germline CDR1 and CDR2: DFQATT and SNEGSKA (reference sequence).

As for this clonotype: At one end the junction does not follow the germline gene, possibly because of a read error. This sequence joins TRBV14 and TRBJ2-2; D assignment may be TRBD1 or TRBD2 (5 bases each). The CDR3 loop spans 16 amino acids. Germline V gene data show CDR1 as SGHDN and CDR2 as FVKESK. CDR3 protein: CASSHWDQSNTGEPFF. The CDR3 DNA is TGTGCCAGCAGCCATTGGGACCAATCGAACACCGGGGAGCCGTTTTTT.

This sequence joins TRBV6-5 and TRBJ1-2, with 7 positions matching TRBD1. With 0 bases clipped from V and 2 bases from J, the junction kept 3 bases outside the gene matches. Germline-derived CDR1 and CDR2 are MNHEY and SVGAGI. The CDR3 totals 15 residues. The CDR3 spells CASSYSRDSNYGYTF. The CDR3 coding sequence is TGTGCCAGCAGTTACTCCCGGGACAGCAACTATGGCTACACCTTC.

This clonotype has just a few counts. The chain couples TRBV28 to TRBJ2-1, with a possible D match to TRBD1 (5 bases). CDR3 length equals 15 residues. V shed 1 base and J shed 9 bases, with 16 bases lying between them. Germline V gene sequence: CDR1 MDHEN, CDR2 SYDVKM. CDR3 protein: CASSLFRGDWGEQFF. Written as DNA, the CDR3 is TGTGCCAGCAGTTTATTTAGGGGTGACTGGGGTGAGCAGTTCTTC.

This clonotype was seen only a few times. The chain employs TRBV4-2 and TRBJ2-7, with 9 positions matching TRBD2. V was pared by 0 bases and J by 3 bases, with 6 bases of the junction left unmatched. Germline CDR1 is LGHNA and CDR2 is YNFKEQ. The CDR3 consists of 16 residues. The CDR3 region is CASSQDPVAGDYEQYF. CDR3 in DNA: TGTGCCAGCAGCCAAGATCCGGTAGCGGGAGACTACGAGCAGTACTTC.